This T cell receptor beta chain is from a study of blood T cell repertoires in COVID-19. Sequenced by immunoSEQ multiplex PCR; TCRdb stores in-frame clones only, minus some. The data contain 70,000 or so clones, around nine tenths of them singletons. In its sample, this clone was seen a few times. This CDR3 is built from 15 residues. CDR1 SNHLY and CDR2 FYNNEI come from the germline V gene. V gave up 8 bases and J gave up 2 bases; unmatched junction bases: 12. The receptor was derived from a human donor in a cohort sampled during active COVID-19. The genes are TRBV2 and TRBJ2-7; 7 bases align to TRBD1. The source material was peripheral blood. The DNA of the CDR3 is TGTGCCAGCTCGACCGGGACAGAGATTCCCTACGAGCAGTACTTC. Protein: CASSTGTEIPYEQYF.